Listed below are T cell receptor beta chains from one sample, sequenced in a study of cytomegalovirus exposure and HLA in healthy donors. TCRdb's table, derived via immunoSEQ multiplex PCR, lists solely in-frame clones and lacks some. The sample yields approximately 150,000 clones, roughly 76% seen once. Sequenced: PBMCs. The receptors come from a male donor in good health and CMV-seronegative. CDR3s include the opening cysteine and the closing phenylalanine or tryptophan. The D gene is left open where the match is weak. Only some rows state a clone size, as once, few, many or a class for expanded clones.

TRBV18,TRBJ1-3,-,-,CASSPDRTAGNTIYF,TGTGCCAGCTCTCCCGACAGGACAGCGGGAAACACCATATATTTT
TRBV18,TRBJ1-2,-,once,CASSPRSDYGYTF,TGTGCCAGCTCACCACGGAGCGACTATGGCTACACCTTC
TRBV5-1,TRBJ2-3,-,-,CASSSGTELDTQYF,TGCGCCAGCAGCTCCGGGACTGAGCTAGATACGCAGTATTTT
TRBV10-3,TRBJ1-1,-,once,CAISEGSGVTGEAFF,TGTGCCATCAGTGAGGGATCGGGAGTGACTGGTGAAGCTTTCTTT
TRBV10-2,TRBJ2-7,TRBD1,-,CASTSPGQHYEQYF,TGCGCCAGCACTAGCCCGGGACAGCACTACGAGCAGTACTTC
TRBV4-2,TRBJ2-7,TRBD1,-,CASSQGDRGRSEQYF,TGTGCCAGCAGCCAAGGGGACAGGGGGCGGAGCGAGCAGTACTTC
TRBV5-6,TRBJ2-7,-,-,CASSLVGRGLYEQYF,TGTGCCAGCAGCTTGGTCGGGAGGGGGCTCTACGAGCAGTACTTC
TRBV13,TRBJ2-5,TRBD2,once,CASSISGGPQETQYF,TGTGCCAGCAGCATCAGCGGGGGGCCTCAAGAGACCCAGTACTTC
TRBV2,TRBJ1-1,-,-,CASRASPEAFF,TGTGCCAGCAGGGCCTCGCCTGAAGCTTTCTTT
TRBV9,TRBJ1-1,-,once,CASSPRAVNTEAFF,TGTGCCAGCAGCCCCAGGGCAGTGAACACTGAAGCTTTCTTT
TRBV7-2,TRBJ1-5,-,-,CASSLNKYQPQHF,TGTGCCAGCAGCTTAAACAAATATCAGCCCCAGCATTTT
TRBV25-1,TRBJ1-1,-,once,CASSGAGQGTTEAFF,TGTGCCAGCAGTGGGGCCGGGCAGGGTACTACTGAAGCTTTCTTT
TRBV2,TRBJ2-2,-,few,CASSDFRGAGGELFF,TGTGCCAGCAGTGATTTTCGGGGGGCAGGCGGGGAGCTGTTTTTT
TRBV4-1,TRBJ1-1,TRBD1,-,CASSRQGGHTEAFF,TGCGCCAGCAGCCGACAGGGGGGGCACACTGAAGCTTTCTTT
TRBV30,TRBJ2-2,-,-,CAWNRRDTGELFF,TGTGCCTGGAATAGGAGAGACACCGGGGAGCTGTTTTTT
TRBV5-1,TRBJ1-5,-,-,CASSLGYDSGNNQPQHF,TGCGCCAGCAGCTTGGGTTATGATTCAGGGAACAATCAGCCCCAGCATTTT
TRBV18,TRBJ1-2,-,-,CASSPGQIYGYTF,TGTGCCAGCTCACCGGGACAAATCTATGGCTACACCTTC
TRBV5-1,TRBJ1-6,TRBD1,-,CASSVGQGNSPLHF,TGCGCCAGCAGTGTCGGACAGGGAAACTCACCCCTCCACTTT
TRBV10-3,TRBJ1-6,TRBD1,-,CAISTQDRGNSPLHF,TGTGCCATCAGTACCCAGGACAGGGGAAATTCACCCCTCCACTTT
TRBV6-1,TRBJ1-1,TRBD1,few,CASSHSRDRTEAFF,TGTGCCAGCAGTCACAGCCGGGACAGGACTGAAGCTTTCTTT
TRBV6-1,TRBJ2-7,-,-,CASSESATRNYEQYF,TGTGCCAGCAGTGAAAGTGCGACTAGGAACTACGAGCAGTACTTC
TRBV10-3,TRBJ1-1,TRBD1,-,CAISGSRDRVF,TGTGCCATCAGTGGATCCCGGGACAGGGTTTTT
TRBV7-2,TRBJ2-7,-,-,CASSLAYSAYEQYF,TGTGCCAGCAGCTTAGCGTATAGTGCCTACGAGCAGTACTTC
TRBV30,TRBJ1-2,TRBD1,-,CAWTPPGQGGGYTF,TGTGCCTGGACCCCCCCGGGACAGGGGGGCGGCTACACCTTC
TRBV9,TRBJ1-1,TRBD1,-,CASSGTGRNTEAFF,TGTGCCAGCAGCGGGACAGGGAGGAACACTGAAGCTTTCTTT
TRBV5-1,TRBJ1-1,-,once,CASSLNRATEAFF,TGCGCCAGCAGCTTGAACAGGGCCACTGAAGCTTTCTTT
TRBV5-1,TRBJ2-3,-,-,CASSRSGRTTDTQYF,TGCGCCAGCAGCCGAAGCGGGCGGACCACAGATACGCAGTATTTT
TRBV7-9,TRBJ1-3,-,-,CASSLDAGNTIYF,TGTGCCAGCAGCTTAGACGCGGGAAACACCATATATTTT
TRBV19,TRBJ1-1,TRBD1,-,CASTRQGNTEAFF,TGTGCCAGTACTAGACAGGGGAACACTGAAGCTTTCTTT
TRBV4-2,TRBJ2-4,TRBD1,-,CASSQEGQGSDIQYF,TGTGCCAGCAGCCAAGAGGGACAGGGGTCGGACATTCAGTACTTC
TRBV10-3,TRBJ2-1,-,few,CAATESGRVGEQFF,TGTGCCGCCACTGAGTCCGGCAGGGTGGGTGAGCAGTTCTTC
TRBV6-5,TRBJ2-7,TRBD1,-,CASRQGMAFEQYF,TGTGCCAGCCGACAGGGGATGGCGTTCGAGCAGTACTTC
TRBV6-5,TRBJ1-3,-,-,CASSSQTGGRPIYF,TGTGCCAGCAGTTCCCAGACAGGAGGAAGACCCATATATTTT
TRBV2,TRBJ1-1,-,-,CASSGQLEYTEAFF,TGTGCCAGCAGTGGGCAGCTAGAGTACACTGAAGCTTTCTTT
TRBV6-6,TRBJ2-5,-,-,CASRRLVSQETQYF,TGTGCCAGCAGGCGACTAGTTTCCCAAGAGACCCAGTACTTC
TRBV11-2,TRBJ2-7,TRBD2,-,CASSPPSGSYEQYF,TGTGCCAGCAGCCCCCCTAGCGGTTCCTACGAGCAGTACTTC
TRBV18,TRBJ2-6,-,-,CASSQSGTGANVLTF,TGTGCCAGCTCACAATCAGGCACTGGGGCCAACGTCCTGACTTTC
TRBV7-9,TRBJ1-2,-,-,CASSRSGTPPFGYTF,TGTGCCAGCAGCCGATCCGGGACTCCACCTTTTGGCTACACCTTC
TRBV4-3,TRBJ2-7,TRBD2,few,CASSQESRASGDYEQYF,TGCGCCAGCAGCCAAGAGTCAAGGGCTAGCGGGGATTACGAGCAGTACTTC
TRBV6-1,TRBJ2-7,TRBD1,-,CASSVQGAGEQYF,TGTGCCAGCAGTGTACAGGGGGCGGGGGAGCAGTACTTC
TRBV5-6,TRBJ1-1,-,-,CASSFRGRNTEAFF,TGTGCCAGCAGCTTCAGGGGACGAAACACTGAAGCTTTCTTT
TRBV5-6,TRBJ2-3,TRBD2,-,CASSLRGVTDTQYF,TGTGCCAGCAGCTTGCGGGGGGTGACAGATACGCAGTATTTT